This T cell receptor (beta chain) was captured in a study of shared clonotypes between healthy human individuals. Looking at the study overall: Per donor, CD8 memory used one plate, CD8 naive used two, CD4 memory used three and CD4 naive used three. Study results and caveats: Owing to a small donor count, the genetic and exposure-history diversity represented was limited. With a handful of donors compared, 5% to 5.5% of naive CD4 clonotypes were shared.

The study separated CD4+ cells into CD45RA+ naive and CD45RA-negative memory subsets. The table came from immunoSEQ multiplex PCR; TCRdb's copy has only in-frame clones and leaves some out. Among hundreds of thousands of clones listed, about 74% were seen once. With regard to this clone: Its antigen is not known.

Germline values: CDR1 SGHTS, CDR2 YDEGEE. Trimming removed 3 bases at V and 5 bases at J, with 17 bases between. The CDR3 sequence is 15 residues long. The receptor was isolated from a woman aged 30 to 39 in good health. The sample was memory CD4+ T cells sorted from blood. Noted subset: CD45RA-negative fraction. J is TRBJ2-5 and V is TRBV5-8, with TRBD1 as a possible D gene (6 bases). As DNA, the CDR3 is TGTGCCAGCAGCTCCTACAGGGTGCCTGGGGAGACCCAGTACTTC. This codes for CASSSYRVPGETQYF. The full variable domain, completed using reference TRBV5-8 and TRBJ2-5, is EAGVTQSPTHLIKTRGQQATLRCSPISGHTSVYWYQQALGLGLQFLLWYDEGEERNRGNFPPRFSGRQFPNYSSELNVNALELEDSALYLCASSSYRVPGETQYFGPGTRLLVL.